This entry describes one TCR beta chain. Its antigen is still unknown. The V gene's germline CDR1 is SQVTM and CDR2 ANQGSEA. The CDR3 covers 13 residues. Trimming at V came to 4 bases and at J to 6 bases, leaving 6 bases not matched to a gene. These data are taken from a study of graft-versus-host responses after intestinal transplantation. On the study more broadly: Each recipient received anti-thymocyte globulin induction, then tacrolimus and steroids for about three years.

The study's findings and limits: Individuals who had graft-donor T cell macrochimerism had allografts that showed high graft-versus-host to host-versus-graft clonal ratios. GvH clones were found in recipient marrow; some appeared first in ileum or blood.

Sequencing was performed with immunoSEQ multiplex PCR; in TCRdb, only in-frame clones are kept and a portion is missing. Among over 75,000 clones listed, around 90% were seen once. The material was unstimulated CD4+ T cells sorted from spleen or lymph node cells, obtained before intestinal transplant. The chain joins TRBV29-1 to TRBJ1-2; 9 bases line up with TRBD1. The clonotype originates from a human donor who received an intestinal transplant. The CDR3 DNA is TGCAGCGTTGGGGGCGGGACAGGGAATGGCTACACCTTC. As protein: CSVGGGTGNGYTF.